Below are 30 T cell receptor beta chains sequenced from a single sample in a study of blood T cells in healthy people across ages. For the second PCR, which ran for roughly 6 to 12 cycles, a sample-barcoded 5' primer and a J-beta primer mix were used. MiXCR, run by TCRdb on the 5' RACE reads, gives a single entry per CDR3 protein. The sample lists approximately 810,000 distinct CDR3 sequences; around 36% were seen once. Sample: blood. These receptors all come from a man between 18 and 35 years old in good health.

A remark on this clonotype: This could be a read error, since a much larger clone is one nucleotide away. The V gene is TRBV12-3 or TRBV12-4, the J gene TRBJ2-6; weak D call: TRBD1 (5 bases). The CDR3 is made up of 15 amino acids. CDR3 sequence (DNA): TGTGCCAGCAGTTTCGGCAGCTCTGGGGCCGACGTCCTGACTTTC. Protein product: CASSFGSSGADVLTF.

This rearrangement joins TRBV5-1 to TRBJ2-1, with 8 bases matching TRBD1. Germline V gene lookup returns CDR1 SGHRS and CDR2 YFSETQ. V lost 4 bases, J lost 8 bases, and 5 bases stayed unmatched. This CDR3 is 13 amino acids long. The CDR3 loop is CASSGTGSDEQFF. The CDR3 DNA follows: TGCGCCAGCAGCGGGACAGGCTCGGATGAGCAGTTCTTC.

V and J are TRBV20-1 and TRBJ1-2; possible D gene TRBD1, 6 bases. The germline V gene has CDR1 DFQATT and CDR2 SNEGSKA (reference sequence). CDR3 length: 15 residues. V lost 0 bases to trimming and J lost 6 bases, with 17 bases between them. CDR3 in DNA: TGCAGTGCTAGAGATGCCCAGGGGACCCTCAATGGCTACACCTTC. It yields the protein CSARDAQGTLNGYTF.

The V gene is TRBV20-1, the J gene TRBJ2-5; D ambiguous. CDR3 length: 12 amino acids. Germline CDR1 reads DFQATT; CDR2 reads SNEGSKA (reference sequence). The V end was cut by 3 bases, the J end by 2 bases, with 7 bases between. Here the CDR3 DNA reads TGCAGTGCTAGGCGGATACAAGAGACCCAGTACTTC. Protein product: CSARRIQETQYF.

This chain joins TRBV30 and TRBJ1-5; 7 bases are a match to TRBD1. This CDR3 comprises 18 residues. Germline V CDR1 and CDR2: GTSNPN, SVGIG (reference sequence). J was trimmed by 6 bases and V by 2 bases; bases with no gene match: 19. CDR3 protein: CAWSKTLLTGNTGQPQHF. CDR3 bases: TGTGCCTGGAGTAAAACCCTCCTGACAGGGAATACGGGTCAGCCCCAGCATTTT.

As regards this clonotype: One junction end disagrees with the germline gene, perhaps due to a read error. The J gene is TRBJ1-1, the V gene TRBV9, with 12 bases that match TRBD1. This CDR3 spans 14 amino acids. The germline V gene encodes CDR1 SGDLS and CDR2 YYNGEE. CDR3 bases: TGTGTCAGCAGCCCGGGACAGGGGGCCGGTGAAGCTTTCTTT. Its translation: CVSSPGQGAGEAFF.

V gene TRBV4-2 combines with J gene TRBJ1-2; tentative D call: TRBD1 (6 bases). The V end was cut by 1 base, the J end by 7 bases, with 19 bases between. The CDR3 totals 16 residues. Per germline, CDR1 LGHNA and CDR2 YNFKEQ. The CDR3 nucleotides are TGTGCCAGCAGCCAAGTAGGGTTTACAGGGACACGTGGCTACACCTTC. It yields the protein CASSQVGFTGTRGYTF.

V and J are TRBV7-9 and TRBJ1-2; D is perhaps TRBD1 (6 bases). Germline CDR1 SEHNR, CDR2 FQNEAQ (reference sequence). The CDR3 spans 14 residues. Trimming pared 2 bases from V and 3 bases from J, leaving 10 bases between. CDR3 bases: TGTGCCAGCAGCTTACAGGGGCAGGACTATGGCTACACCTTC. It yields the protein CASSLQGQDYGYTF.

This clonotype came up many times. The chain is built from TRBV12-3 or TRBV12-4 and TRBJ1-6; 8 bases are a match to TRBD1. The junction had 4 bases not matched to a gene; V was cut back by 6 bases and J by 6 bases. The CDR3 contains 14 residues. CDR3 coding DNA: TGTGCCAGCAGGCCCGACAGGGGTAATTCACCCCTCCACTTT. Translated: CASRPDRGNSPLHF.

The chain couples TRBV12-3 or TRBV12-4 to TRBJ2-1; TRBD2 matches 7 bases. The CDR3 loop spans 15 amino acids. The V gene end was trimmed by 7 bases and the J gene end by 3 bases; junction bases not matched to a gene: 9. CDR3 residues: CASTLLANVYNEQFF. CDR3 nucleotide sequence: TGTGCCAGCACCCTACTAGCGAACGTCTACAATGAGCAGTTCTTC.

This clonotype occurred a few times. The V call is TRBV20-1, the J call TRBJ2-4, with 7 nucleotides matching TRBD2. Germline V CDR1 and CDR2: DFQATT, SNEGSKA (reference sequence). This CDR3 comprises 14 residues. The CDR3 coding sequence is TGCAGCCCCATGGGGGGGTTAGCCAAAAACATTCAGTACTTC. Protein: CSPMGGLAKNIQYF.

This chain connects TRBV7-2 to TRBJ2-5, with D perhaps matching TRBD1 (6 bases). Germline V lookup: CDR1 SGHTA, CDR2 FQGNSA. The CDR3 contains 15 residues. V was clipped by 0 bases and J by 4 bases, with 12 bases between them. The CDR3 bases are TGTGCCAGCAGCTTAGCGCGACAGGTGGCAGAGACCCAGTACTTC. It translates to CASSLARQVAETQYF.

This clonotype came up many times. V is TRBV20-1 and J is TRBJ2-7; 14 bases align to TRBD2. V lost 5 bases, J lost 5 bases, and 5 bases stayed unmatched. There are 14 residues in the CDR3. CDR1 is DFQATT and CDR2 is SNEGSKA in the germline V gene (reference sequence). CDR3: CSAFGLAGGDEQYF. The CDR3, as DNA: TGCAGTGCTTTCGGACTAGCGGGGGGCGACGAGCAGTACTTC.

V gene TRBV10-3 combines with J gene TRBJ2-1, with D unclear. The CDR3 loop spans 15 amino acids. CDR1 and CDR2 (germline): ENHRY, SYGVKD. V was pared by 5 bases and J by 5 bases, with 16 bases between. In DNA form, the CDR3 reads TGTGCCATCAGTCACCCCGATTACAGAAACAATGAGCAGTTCTTC. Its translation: CAISHPDYRNNEQFF.

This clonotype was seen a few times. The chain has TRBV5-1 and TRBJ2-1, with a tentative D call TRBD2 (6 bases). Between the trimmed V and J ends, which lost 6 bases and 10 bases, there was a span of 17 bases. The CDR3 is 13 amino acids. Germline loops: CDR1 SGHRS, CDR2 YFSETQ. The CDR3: CASNLYTSTEQFF. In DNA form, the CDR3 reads TGCGCCAGCAACCTATATACTAGCACCGAGCAGTTCTTC.

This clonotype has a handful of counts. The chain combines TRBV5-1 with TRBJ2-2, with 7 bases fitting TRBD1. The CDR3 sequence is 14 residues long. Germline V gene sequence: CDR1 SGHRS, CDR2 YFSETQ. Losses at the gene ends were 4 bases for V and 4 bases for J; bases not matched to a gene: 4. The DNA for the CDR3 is TGCGCCAGCAGCCTTAGACAGGGCACCGGGGAGCTGTTTTTT. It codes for CASSLRQGTGELFF.

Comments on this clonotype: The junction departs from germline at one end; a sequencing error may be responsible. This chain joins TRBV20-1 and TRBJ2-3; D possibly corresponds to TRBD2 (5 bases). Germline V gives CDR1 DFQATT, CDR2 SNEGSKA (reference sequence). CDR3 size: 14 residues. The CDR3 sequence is CSAKWVGSTDTRYF. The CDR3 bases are TGCAGTGCTAAATGGGTGGGGAGCACAGATACGCGGTATTTT.

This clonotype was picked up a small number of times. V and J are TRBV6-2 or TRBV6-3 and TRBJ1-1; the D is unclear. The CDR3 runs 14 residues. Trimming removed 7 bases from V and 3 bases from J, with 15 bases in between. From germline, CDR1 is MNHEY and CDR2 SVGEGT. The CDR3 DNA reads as TGTGCCAGCAATAGGCCCCGGGGAGACACTGAAGCTTTCTTT. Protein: CASNRPRGDTEAFF.

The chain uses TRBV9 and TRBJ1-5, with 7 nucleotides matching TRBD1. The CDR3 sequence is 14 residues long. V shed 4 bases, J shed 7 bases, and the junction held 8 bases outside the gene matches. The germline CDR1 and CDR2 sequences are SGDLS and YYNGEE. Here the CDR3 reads CASSSRDSRQPQHF. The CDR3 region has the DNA TGTGCCAGCAGCTCCAGGGACAGCCGACAGCCCCAGCATTTT.

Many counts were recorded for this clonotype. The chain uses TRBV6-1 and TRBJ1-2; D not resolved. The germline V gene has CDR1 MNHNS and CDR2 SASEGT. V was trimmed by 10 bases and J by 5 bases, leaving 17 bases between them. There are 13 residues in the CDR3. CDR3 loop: CATPGRVLYGYTF. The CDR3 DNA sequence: TGTGCCACCCCCGGGAGGGTCCTTTATGGCTACACCTTC.

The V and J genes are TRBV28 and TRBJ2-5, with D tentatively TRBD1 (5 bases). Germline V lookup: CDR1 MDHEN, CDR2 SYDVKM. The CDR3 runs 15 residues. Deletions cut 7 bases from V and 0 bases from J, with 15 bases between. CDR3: CASTADRQNQETQYF. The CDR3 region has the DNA TGTGCCAGCACTGCCGACAGACAGAACCAAGAGACCCAGTACTTC.

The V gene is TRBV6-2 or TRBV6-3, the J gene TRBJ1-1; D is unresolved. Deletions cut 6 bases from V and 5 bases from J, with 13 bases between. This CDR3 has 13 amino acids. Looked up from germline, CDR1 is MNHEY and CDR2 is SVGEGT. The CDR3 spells CASRLTLGTEAFF. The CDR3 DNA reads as TGTGCCAGCAGACTCACCCTAGGGACTGAAGCTTTCTTT.

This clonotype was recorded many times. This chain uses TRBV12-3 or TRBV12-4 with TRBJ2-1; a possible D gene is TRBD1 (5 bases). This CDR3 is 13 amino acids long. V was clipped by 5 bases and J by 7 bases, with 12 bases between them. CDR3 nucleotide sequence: TGTGCCAGCAGTACTCACAGGAAAAATGAGCAGTTCTTC. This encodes CASSTHRKNEQFF.

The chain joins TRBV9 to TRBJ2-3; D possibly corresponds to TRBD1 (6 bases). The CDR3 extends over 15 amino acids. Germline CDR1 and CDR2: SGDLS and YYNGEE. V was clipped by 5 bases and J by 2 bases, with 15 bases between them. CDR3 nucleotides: TGTGCCAGCAGTCTTACAGGGTCTGACACAGATACGCAGTATTTT. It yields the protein CASSLTGSDTDTQYF. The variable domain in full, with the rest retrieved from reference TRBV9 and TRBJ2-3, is DSGVTQTPKHLITATGQRVTLRCSPRSGDLSVYWYQQSLDQGLQFLIQYYNGEERAKGNILERFSAQQFPDLHSELNLSSLELGDSALYFCASSLTGSDTDTQYFGPGTRLTVL.

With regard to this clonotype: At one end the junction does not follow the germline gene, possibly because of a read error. The CDR3 is CTSRPRAGFNDQFF. Written as DNA, the CDR3 is TGTACCAGCCGCCCCAGGGCGGGATTCAATGATCAGTTCTTC. V usage is TRBV3-1 and J usage is TRBJ2-1; perhaps TRBD2 as D (6 bases). CDR1 LGHDT and CDR2 YNNKEL come from the germline V gene (reference sequence). The CDR3 spans 14 residues.

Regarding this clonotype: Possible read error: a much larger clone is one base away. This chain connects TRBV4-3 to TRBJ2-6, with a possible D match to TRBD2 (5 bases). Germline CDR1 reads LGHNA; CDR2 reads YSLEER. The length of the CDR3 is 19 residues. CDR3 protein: CASSQDKGDDYSEANVLTF. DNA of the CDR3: TGCGCCAGCAGCCAAGATAAAGGTGACGACTACTCTGAGGCCAACGTCCTGACTTTC.

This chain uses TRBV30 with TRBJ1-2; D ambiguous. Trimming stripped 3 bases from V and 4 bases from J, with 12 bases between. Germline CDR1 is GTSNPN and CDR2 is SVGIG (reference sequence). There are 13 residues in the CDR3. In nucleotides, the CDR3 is TGTGCCTGGAGGGCGTATAGGTCCTATGGCTACACCTTC. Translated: CAWRAYRSYGYTF.

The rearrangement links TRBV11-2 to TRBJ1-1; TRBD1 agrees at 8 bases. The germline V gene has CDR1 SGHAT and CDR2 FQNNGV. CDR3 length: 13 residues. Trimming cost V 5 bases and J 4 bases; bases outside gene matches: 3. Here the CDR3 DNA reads TGTGCCAGCAGCAAGGACAGGGCCACTGAAGCTTTCTTT. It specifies CASSKDRATEAFF. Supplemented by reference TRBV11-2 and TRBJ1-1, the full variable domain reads EAGVAQSPRYKIIEKRQSVAFWCNPISGHATLYWYQQILGQGPKLLIQFQNNGVVDDSQLPKDRFSAERLKGVDSTLKIQPAKLEDSAVYLCASSKDRATEAFFGQGTRLTVV.

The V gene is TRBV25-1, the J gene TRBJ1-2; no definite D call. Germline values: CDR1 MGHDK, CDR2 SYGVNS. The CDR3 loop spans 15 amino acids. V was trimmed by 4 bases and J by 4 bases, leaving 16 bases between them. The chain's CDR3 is CASSAISGTIYGYTF. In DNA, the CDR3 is TGTGCCAGCAGTGCGATCTCAGGAACGATCTATGGCTACACCTTC.

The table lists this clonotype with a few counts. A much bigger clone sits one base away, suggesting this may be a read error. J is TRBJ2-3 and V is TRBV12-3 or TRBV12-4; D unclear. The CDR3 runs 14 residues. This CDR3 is CASSLGLSTDAQYF. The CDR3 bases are TGTGCCAGCAGTTTAGGACTGAGCACAGATGCGCAGTATTTT.